This T cell receptor (beta chain) was sequenced in a study of blood T cell repertoires in COVID-19. In the study overall: There were acute and convalescent COVID-19 samples, and they came from the United States, Italy and Spain.

Clones were sequenced by immunoSEQ multiplex PCR, and TCRdb holds only the in-frame ones, with some missing. Here the sample spans approximately 170,000 clones, 89% being singletons. From germline, CDR1 is MNHEY and CDR2 SVGAGI. The CDR3 loop spans 13 amino acids. V lost 6 bases and J 6 bases, leaving 14 bases between the germline ends. Sequenced input: peripheral blood. The clonotype originates from a man between 18 and 29 years old who had recovered from COVID-19. The rearrangement links TRBV6-5 to TRBJ1-1; D possibly corresponds to TRBD1 (5 bases). CDR3 protein: CASRRQSNAEAFF. The CDR3 DNA sequence: TGTGCCAGCAGAAGACAGAGTAACGCTGAAGCTTTCTTT.